This T cell receptor (beta chain) was captured in a study of T cells in Graves' hyperthyroidism and ophthalmopathy. Amplified TCR beta CDR3 regions came from RNA transcripts. The HTBI primer set drove a first-round RT-PCR of the TCR CDR3. TCRdb independently ran MiXCR on the multiplex PCR reads; one entry per CDR3 protein. In the table there are some 760,000 distinct CDR3 sequences, 12% to 15% of which are singletons. V lost 0 bases to trimming and J lost 3 bases, with 2 bases between them. Germline-derived CDR1 and CDR2 are MDHEN and SYDVKM. The CDR3 consists of 12 residues. This clonotype turned up a few times. Fresh peripheral blood, around 11 ml of it, supplied the PBMCs.

The sample was blood. This clonotype was sampled from a woman between 18 and 30 years old with Graves' hyperthyroidism. J is TRBJ2-5 and V is TRBV28, with D unclear. DNA for the CDR3: TGTGCCAGCAGTTTATGCAAAGAGACCCAGTACTTC. This sequence encodes CASSLCKETQYF.